The 25 T cell receptor beta chains given below trace back to one sample, sequenced in a study of T-cell reconstitution after alpha-beta-depleted transplantation in children. The TCRbeta library was prepared with unique molecular identifiers. MiXCR, applied by TCRdb to the PCR reads, yields one record per CDR3 protein. Of around 580,000 distinct CDR3 sequences listed, roughly 23% were seen once; the top ten hold 13% to 15%. Material: PBMCs, mostly from graft donor cells, obtained 360 days after TCRalphabeta/CD19-depleted stem cell transplant. The receptors derive from a boy in the first two years of life who had a stem cell transplant for acute myeloid leukemia, so the T cells may come from the graft donor.

This clonotype was recorded at least ten times. The chain combines TRBV20-1 with TRBJ2-3, with 11 positions matching TRBD2. The CDR3 length is 14 residues. The germline gives CDR1 DFQATT, CDR2 SNEGSKA (reference sequence). With V trimmed by 5 bases and J by 4 bases, 5 bases remained unmatched. CDR3 loop: CSAPFSGGADTQYF. The CDR3 nucleotides read TGCAGTGCTCCATTTAGCGGGGGGGCAGATACGCAGTATTTT.

This clonotype occurred many times. J is TRBJ2-3 and V is TRBV7-9, with D perhaps matching TRBD1 (8 bases). The length of the CDR3 is 16 residues. Trimming removed 6 bases from V and 2 bases from J, with 18 bases in between. Germline CDR1 and CDR2: SEHNR and FQNEAQ (reference sequence). The CDR3 DNA is TGTGCCAGCAGAGCGGACAGGGAGGGTTTCACAGATACGCAGTATTTT. It translates to CASRADREGFTDTQYF.

This chain links TRBV20-1 with TRBJ2-5, with 8 bases lining up with TRBD1. Germline-derived CDR1 and CDR2 are DFQATT and SNEGSKA (reference sequence). This CDR3 is 13 amino acids long. Trimming removed 5 bases from V and 2 bases from J; junction bases left unmatched: 4. The CDR3 loop is CSAFYRGQETQYF. The CDR3 DNA reads TGCAGTGCTTTTTACAGGGGGCAAGAGACCCAGTACTTC.

The chain has TRBV7-7 and TRBJ2-3, with 7 nucleotides matching TRBD1. This CDR3 spans 15 amino acids. Trimming removed 5 bases from V and 6 bases from J; junction bases left unmatched: 11. The germline V gene encodes CDR1 SSHAT and CDR2 FNYEAQ (reference sequence). The CDR3 sequence is CASSRTGTETDTQYF. CDR3 DNA sequence: TGTGCCAGCAGCCGAACCGGGACAGAAACGGATACGCAGTATTTT.

In its sample, this clonotype was seen a few times. The CDR3 reads CAVSTGTTSTDTQYF. In DNA form, the CDR3 reads TGTGCCGTATCAACCGGGACAACTAGCACAGATACGCAGTATTTT. The chain combines TRBV6-1 with TRBJ2-3, with TRBD1 as a possible D gene (6 bases). Per the germline V gene, CDR1 is MNHNS and CDR2 is SASEGT. V shed 11 bases and J shed 0 bases, with 18 bases lying between them. The CDR3 runs 15 residues.

The chain has TRBV12-3 or TRBV12-4 and TRBJ2-7; perhaps D is TRBD1 or TRBD2 (5 bases each). This CDR3 contains 14 residues. Trimming shortened V by 3 bases and J by 3 bases, and 12 bases separated the two germline ends. The CDR3, as DNA: TGTGCCAGCAGTTTTCTGGGACGGCTCTACGAGCAGTACTTC. Its translation is CASSFLGRLYEQYF.

This clonotype turned up a few times. V is TRBV15 and J is TRBJ2-1, with a weak D call TRBD2 (5 bases). The CDR3 length is 12 residues. The germline gives CDR1 LNHNV, CDR2 YYDKDF (reference sequence). V dropped 8 bases and J dropped 5 bases, with 10 bases sitting between them. CDR3 DNA: TGTGCCACCGGGAGACACCACAATGAGCAGTTCTTC. Its translation: CATGRHHNEQFF.

This clonotype has just a few counts. This chain connects TRBV29-1 to TRBJ2-3; the D call may be TRBD1 or TRBD2 (5 bases each). Trimming removed 5 bases at V and 3 bases at J, with 18 bases between. The CDR3 has 15 residues. In germline, CDR1 is SQVTM, CDR2 ANQGSEA. CDR3 region: CSVNGGPSRTDTQYF. As DNA, the CDR3 is TGCAGCGTTAATGGGGGACCGTCCAGAACAGATACGCAGTATTTT.

In this sample, this clonotype turned up a few times. The chain is built from TRBV24-1 and TRBJ2-5; TRBD2 is a possible D gene (6 bases). The V end lost 4 bases, the J end lost 0 bases, and 11 bases lay between the germline ends. CDR3 size: 15 residues. Germline CDR1 KGHDR, CDR2 SFDVKD. The CDR3 DNA sequence: TGTGCCACCAGTGACCGGGGACTTTACCAAGAGACCCAGTACTTC. Protein product: CATSDRGLYQETQYF.

The chain carries TRBV20-1 and TRBJ2-1; D is possibly TRBD1 or TRBD2 (5 bases each). The CDR3 loop spans 17 amino acids. CDR1 is DFQATT and CDR2 is SNEGSKA in the germline V gene (reference sequence). The V end was cut by 0 bases, the J end by 0 bases, with 15 bases between. CDR3 sequence: CSARDSGPRSSYNEQFF. CDR3 nucleotide sequence: TGCAGTGCTAGAGATTCGGGGCCCAGGAGCTCCTACAATGAGCAGTTCTTC.

The chain uses TRBV7-3 and TRBJ1-1, with a tentative D call TRBD1 (5 bases). V lost 5 bases to trimming and J lost 4 bases, with 14 bases between them. Per the germline V gene, CDR1 is SGHTA and CDR2 is FQGTGA. The CDR3 has 14 residues. CDR3 sequence (DNA): TGTGCCAGCAGCCCGACGGGACCCAGCACTGAAGCTTTCTTT. It encodes CASSPTGPSTEAFF.

This clonotype has only a few counts. V gene TRBV12-3 or TRBV12-4 combines with J gene TRBJ1-2; weak D call: TRBD1 (6 bases). This CDR3 is built from 17 residues. V lost 6 bases and J 5 bases, leaving 25 bases between the germline ends. The CDR3 is CASSRGGGQTPKYGYTF. The DNA for the CDR3 is TGTGCCAGCAGCCGTGGGGGCGGACAGACCCCCAAGTATGGCTACACCTTC.

This clonotype showed up many times. V gene TRBV20-1 combines with J gene TRBJ2-3; 9 bases fit TRBD2. The CDR3 extends over 15 amino acids. Germline assignment: CDR1 DFQATT and CDR2 SNEGSKA (reference sequence). V was pared by 7 bases and J by 3 bases, with 11 bases of the junction left unmatched. The CDR3 region has the DNA TGCAGTGTCCCCCGTCCGGGACTAGCAACAGATACGCAGTATTTT. Translating it yields CSVPRPGLATDTQYF.

This clonotype was detected many times. The V and J genes are TRBV15 and TRBJ2-1, with TRBD2 as a possible D gene (5 bases). The germline V and J ends were trimmed by 1 base and 2 bases, with 12 bases remaining between them. The CDR3 runs 16 residues. Germline CDR1 is LNHNV and CDR2 is YYDKDF (reference sequence). The CDR3 sequence: CATSRVRGGPYNEQFF. CDR3 nucleotides: TGTGCCACCAGCAGAGTTCGGGGTGGGCCCTACAATGAGCAGTTCTTC. Looking up the rest from reference TRBV15 and TRBJ2-1 gives the full variable domain: DAMVIQNPRYQVTQFGKPVTLSCSQTLNHNVMYWYQQKSSQAPKLLFHYYDKDFNNEADTPDNFQSRRPNTSFCFLDIRSPGLGDTAMYLCATSRVRGGPYNEQFFGPGTRLTVL.

This clonotype was seen repeatedly, ten times or more. The chain employs TRBV25-1 and TRBJ1-6, with a tentative D call TRBD1 (6 bases). Trimming shortened V by 6 bases and J by 4 bases, and 10 bases separated the two germline ends. The CDR3 is made up of 14 amino acids. CDR1 is MGHDK, CDR2 SYGVNS, per germline. CDR3 sequence (DNA): TGTGCCAGCAGAGGGGGAGAGTATAATTCACCCCTCCACTTT. Its protein is CASRGGEYNSPLHF. Filled out from reference TRBV25-1 and TRBJ1-6, the complete variable domain reads EADIYQTPRYLVIGTGKKITLECSQTMGHDKMYWYQQDPGMELHLIHYSYGVNSTEKGDLSSESTVSRIRTEHFPLTLESARPSHTSQYLCASRGGEYNSPLHFGNGTRLTVT.

CDR3 DNA sequence: TGTGCCAGCAGCGGACAGAACTACGAGCAGTACTTC. Residues: CASSGQNYEQYF. The chain is built from TRBV12-3 or TRBV12-4 and TRBJ2-7; possibly TRBD1 for D (6 bases). The CDR3 is 12 amino acids. V lost 6 bases and J 3 bases, leaving 9 bases between the germline ends.

This clonotype was counted at least ten times. The J gene is TRBJ1-2, the V gene TRBV29-1; D may be TRBD1 (5 bases). The CDR3 has 12 residues. Germline V CDR1 and CDR2: SQVTM, ANQGSEA. V was trimmed by 4 bases and J by 4 bases, leaving 10 bases between them. The CDR3 sequence: CSVAEGVYGYTF. The CDR3 DNA reads as TGCAGCGTTGCGGAAGGGGTCTATGGCTACACCTTC. The variable domain in full, with the rest retrieved from reference TRBV29-1 and TRBJ1-2, is SAVISQKPSRDICQRGTSLTIQCQVDSQVTMMFWYRQQPGQSLTLIATANQGSEATYESGFVIDKFPISRPNLTFSTLTVSNMSPEDSSIYLCSVAEGVYGYTFGSGTRLTVV.

This clonotype was seen only a few times. The V call is TRBV5-1, the J call TRBJ2-2; D is perhaps TRBD1 or TRBD2 (5 bases each). CDR1 and CDR2 (germline): SGHRS, YFSETQ. Trimming removed 1 base from V and 0 bases from J, with 10 bases in between. CDR3 size: 16 residues. The CDR3 region is CASSLIGTANTGELFF. CDR3 DNA sequence: TGCGCCAGCAGCTTGATTGGGACGGCGAACACCGGGGAGCTGTTTTTT.

The rearrangement links TRBV5-6 to TRBJ2-1; the D is unclear. Trimming pared 0 bases from V and 2 bases from J, leaving 12 bases between. CDR3 size: 16 residues. Germline V gene data show CDR1 as SGHDT and CDR2 as YYEEEE. The CDR3 sequence is CASSLEVANPYNEQFF. CDR3 bases: TGTGCCAGCAGCTTGGAAGTTGCAAACCCCTACAATGAGCAGTTCTTC.

V and J are TRBV12-3 or TRBV12-4 and TRBJ2-1; no reliable D call. This CDR3 contains 13 residues. Trimming cost V 3 bases and J 4 bases, with 7 bases left between them. For the CDR3, the DNA is TGTGCCAGCAGTTTCCTGGAATACAATGAGCAGTTCTTC. This translates into CASSFLEYNEQFF.

V and J are TRBV12-5 and TRBJ2-5; either TRBD1 or TRBD2 may supply D (5 bases each). The CDR3 spans 14 residues. The germline V gene encodes CDR1 LGHNT and CDR2 FRNRAP. Trimming took off 5 bases at V and 3 bases at J, with 13 bases between the two ends. In nucleotides, the CDR3 is TGTGCTAGTGGTCTCTGGGACGGAGAAGAGACCCAGTACTTC. Amino acid sequence: CASGLWDGEETQYF. Drawing the rest from reference TRBV12-5 and TRBJ2-5, the complete variable domain is DARVTQTPRHKVTEMGQEVTMRCQPILGHNTVFWYRQTMMQGLELLAYFRNRAPLDDSGMPKDRFSAEMPDATLATLKIQPSEPRDSAVYFCASGLWDGEETQYFGPGTRLLVL.

This clonotype turned up a few times. V and J are TRBV28 and TRBJ1-6; TRBD1 is a possible D gene (6 bases). In germline, CDR1 is MDHEN, CDR2 SYDVKM. The CDR3 totals 15 residues. V dropped 4 bases and J dropped 9 bases, with 16 bases sitting between them. CDR3 region: CASSWARGAASPLHF. CDR3 DNA: TGTGCCAGCAGTTGGGCCCGGGGGGCCGCTTCACCCCTCCACTTT.

This clonotype was counted once. This sequence joins TRBV15 and TRBJ2-7, with 13 nucleotides matching TRBD2. The ends lost 1 base at V and 3 bases at J; junction bases unmatched: 0. Germline-derived CDR1 and CDR2 are LNHNV and YYDKDF (reference sequence). This CDR3 has 15 amino acids. The CDR3 DNA follows: TGTGCCACCAGCAGAGGGACTAGCGGGGGCTACGAGCAGTACGTC. Its translation is CATSRGTSGGYEQYV.

V gene TRBV19 combines with J gene TRBJ1-1; perhaps TRBD1 as D (6 bases). CDR3 length equals 14 residues. From germline, CDR1 is LNHDA and CDR2 SQIVND (reference sequence). Trimming stripped 6 bases from V and 3 bases from J, with 14 bases between. The DNA of the CDR3 is TGTGCCAGTAGGCTTAAGGGGGGACACACTGAAGCTTTCTTT. Encoded protein: CASRLKGGHTEAFF.

This clonotype came up many times. The chain joins TRBV10-3 to TRBJ1-6; 8 nucleotides match TRBD1. The V segment lost 10 bases and the J segment 7 bases; nucleotides outside the gene matches: 6. Germline CDR1 reads ENHRY; CDR2 reads SYGVKD. This CDR3 spans 13 amino acids. The CDR3 DNA sequence: TGTGCCACCCAGGGACAGGAAAATTCACCCCTCCACTTT. Translating gives CATQGQENSPLHF.